This record covers a single T cell receptor (beta chain). CDR1 DFQATT and CDR2 SNEGSKA come from the germline V gene (reference sequence). This CDR3 has 14 residues. Reprocessing the 5' RACE reads, TCRdb reports a single entry for every CDR3 protein and omits DNA. This sample's table has about 450,000 distinct CDR3 sequences. The sample comes from a study of monozygotic twins with inflammatory bowel disease. The clonotype comes from a human donor with ulcerative colitis or Crohn's disease, or a healthy co-twin of an affected twin (not recorded which). Sequenced material: blood. This chain connects TRBV20-1 to TRBJ2-3. The chain's CDR3 is CSAIVNHFGDTQYF.